Listed below are T cell receptor beta chains from one sample, sequenced in a study of shared clonotypes between healthy human individuals. Some clones are missing from TCRdb's copy, which holds only in-frame ones; the method was immunoSEQ multiplex PCR. This repertoire shows roughly 1,100,000 clones, about 70% found once; its top ten account for approximately 1.5%. Sequenced sample: memory CD4+ T cells sorted from blood. These receptors were collected from a man aged 18-30 years in good health. CDR3s leave out the opening cysteine and the closing phenylalanine or tryptophan.

TRBV2,TRBJ1-4,ASSVNRREKLF
TRBV5-1,TRBJ2-1,ASSLSAGEDEQF
TRBV7-2,TRBJ2-2,ASSLRQGIGELF
TRBV19,TRBJ1-2,ASSIRLTGLEGYT
TRBV2,TRBJ2-3,ASSMGVTDTQY
TRBV7-8,TRBJ1-1,ASSLSARNTEAF
TRBV6-1,TRBJ1-6,ASSELRGVPGDSPLH
TRBV6-5,TRBJ2-7,ASRPSYEQY
TRBV4-1,TRBJ2-5,ASSQNRRGFTETQY
TRBV5-1,TRBJ1-1,ASSLGWGQGGKDTEAF
TRBV5-6,TRBJ1-6,ASSSTDNSPLH
TRBV30,TRBJ1-2,AWSIRGTYGYT
TRBV5-4,TRBJ2-1,ASQRARDRGVEQF
TRBV28,TRBJ2-7,ASSDTGTGSSYEQY
TRBV5-4,TRBJ2-1,ASSLGGGGPYNEQF
TRBV5-6,TRBJ1-2,ASSLGLTGNYGYT
TRBV30,TRBJ1-6,AWTYEDRKNSPLH
TRBV7-9,TRBJ2-1,ASSRDSGTGASNEQF
TRBV7-8,TRBJ2-3,ASSLDLGRTTQY
TRBV7-8,TRBJ2-2,ASSPRGAANTGELF
TRBV6-1,TRBJ1-4,ATRTGTNHNEKLF
TRBV11-2,TRBJ1-3,ASSLGDRWAFGNTIY
TRBV5-1,TRBJ1-2,ASSGTGDYGYT
TRBV5-1,TRBJ2-7,ASSLGGFSYEQY
TRBV7-2,TRBJ2-1,ASSLGPGGYNEQF
TRBV10-3,TRBJ1-4,AITEGAGEKLF
TRBV6-5,TRBJ1-2,ASASTGSYGYT
TRBV5-1,TRBJ1-4,ASSLGLINEKLF
TRBV14,TRBJ2-2,ASSSVTGELF
TRBV5-1,TRBJ1-6,ASSLEGSSYNSPLH
TRBV10-1,TRBJ2-5,ASSETRAPGETQY
TRBV28,TRBJ2-7,ASSPSGGASSYEQY
TRBV5-1,TRBJ1-5,ASSLSGLSNQPQH
TRBV5-1,TRBJ2-5,ASSLTGVWETQY
TRBV4-3,TRBJ1-4,ASSQGRREKLF
TRBV6-6,TRBJ2-7,ASSYRQLSYEQY
TRBV2,TRBJ2-1,ASSVASGIV
TRBV5-1,TRBJ2-2,ASSLRETDANTGELF
TRBV30,TRBJ2-1,AWSFPPTGRGGGNEQF
TRBV4-1,TRBJ2-1,ASSQDGLYNEQF
TRBV19,TRBJ2-7,ASSIHTGGSYEQY
TRBV7-2,TRBJ2-3,ASSFKDTQY
TRBV6-1,TRBJ2-5,ASIVQGVGETQY
TRBV6-1,TRBJ1-6,ASSETIGGSPLH
TRBV23-1,TRBJ1-3,ASSLNRGGELRPSGNTIY
TRBV6-6,TRBJ2-6,ASSYGRGAGANVLT
TRBV6-1,TRBJ2-7,ASSEGANSREQY
TRBV13,TRBJ2-7,ASSLVSTQGTYEQY
TRBV11-1,TRBJ2-7,ASSLLAGRSNYEQY
TRBV29-1,TRBJ2-1,SVSRGSGNEQF
TRBV5-4,TRBJ2-7,ASSLDGTYEQY
TRBV2,TRBJ2-1,ASRRVAGGIRNEQF
TRBV30,TRBJ1-4,AWKRQKDEKLF
TRBV5-6,TRBJ2-1,ASSPRLAGGYNEQF
TRBV5-4,TRBJ2-2,ASSLLAGGTVTGELF